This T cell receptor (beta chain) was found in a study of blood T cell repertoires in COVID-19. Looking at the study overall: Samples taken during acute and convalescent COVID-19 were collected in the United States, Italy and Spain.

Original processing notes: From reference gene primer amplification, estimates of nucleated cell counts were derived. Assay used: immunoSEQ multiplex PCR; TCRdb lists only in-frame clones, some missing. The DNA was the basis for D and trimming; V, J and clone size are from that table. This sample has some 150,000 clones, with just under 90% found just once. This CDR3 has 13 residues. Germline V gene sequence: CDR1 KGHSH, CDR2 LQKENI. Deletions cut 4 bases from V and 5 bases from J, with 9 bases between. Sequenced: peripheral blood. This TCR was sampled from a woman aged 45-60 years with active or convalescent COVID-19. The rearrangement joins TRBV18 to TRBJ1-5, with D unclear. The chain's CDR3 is CASSLSTDQPQHF. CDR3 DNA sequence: TGTGCCAGCTCACTCTCAACGGATCAGCCCCAGCATTTT.